This T cell receptor (beta chain) appears in the sequencing data of a study of T cell responses to AZD1222 COVID-19 vaccine. Study-wide results and limits: Repertoires in all cases were sampled only once the peak T cell response had passed.

Method: immunoSEQ multiplex PCR; TCRdb's copy keeps in-frame clones and lacks some. The sample shows roughly 200,000 clones, 85% to 95% of them seen only once. In germline, CDR1 is KGHSH, CDR2 LQKENI. V was shortened by 4 bases and J by 2 bases, with 14 bases between the two germline ends. The length of the CDR3 is 15 residues. This clone came up once. Its antigen is currently unknown. The sequence came from an adult who received the MenACWY meningococcal vaccine as a control. The source was peripheral blood, collected 28 days after the second dose of the MenACWY control vaccine. The chain recombines TRBV18 with TRBJ1-2; a possible D gene is TRBD1 (5 bases). This CDR3 is CASSQFTRENYGYTF. In DNA, the CDR3 is TGTGCCAGCTCACAGTTTACCAGGGAGAACTATGGCTACACCTTC.